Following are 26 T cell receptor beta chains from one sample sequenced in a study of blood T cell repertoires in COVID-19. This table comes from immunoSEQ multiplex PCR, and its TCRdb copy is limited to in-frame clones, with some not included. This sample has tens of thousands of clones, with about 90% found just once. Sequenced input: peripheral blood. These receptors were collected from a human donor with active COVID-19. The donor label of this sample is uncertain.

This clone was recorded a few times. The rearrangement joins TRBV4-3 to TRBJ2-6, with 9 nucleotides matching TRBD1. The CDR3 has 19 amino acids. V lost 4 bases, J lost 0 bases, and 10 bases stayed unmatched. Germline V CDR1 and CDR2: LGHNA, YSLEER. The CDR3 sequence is CASSRITGTGSSGANVLTF. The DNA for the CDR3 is TGCGCCAGCAGCCGGATTACCGGGACAGGGAGCTCTGGGGCCAACGTCCTGACTTTC.

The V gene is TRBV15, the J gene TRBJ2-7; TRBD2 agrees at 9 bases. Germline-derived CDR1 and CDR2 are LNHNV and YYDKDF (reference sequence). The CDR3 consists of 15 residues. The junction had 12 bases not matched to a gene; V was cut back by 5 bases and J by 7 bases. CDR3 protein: CATSPVPGLAKEQYF. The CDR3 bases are TGTGCCACCAGCCCAGTCCCGGGACTAGCCAAGGAGCAGTACTTC.

CDR3 protein: CASSVAGPGYEQFF. Here the CDR3 DNA reads TGTGCCAGCAGCGTAGCGGGTCCTGGGTATGAGCAGTTCTTC. The chain combines TRBV2 with TRBJ2-1, with 7 bases lining up with TRBD2. J gave up 8 bases and V 6 bases, and 10 bases lay outside the gene matches. The CDR3 is 14 residues long. In germline, CDR1 is SNHLY, CDR2 FYNNEI. The whole variable domain, filled in from reference TRBV2 and TRBJ2-1, reads EPEVTQTPSHQVTQMGQEVILRCVPISNHLYFYWYRQILGQKVEFLVSFYNNEISEKSEIFDDQFSVERPDGSNFTLKIRSTKLEDSAMYFCASSVAGPGYEQFFGPGTRLTVL.

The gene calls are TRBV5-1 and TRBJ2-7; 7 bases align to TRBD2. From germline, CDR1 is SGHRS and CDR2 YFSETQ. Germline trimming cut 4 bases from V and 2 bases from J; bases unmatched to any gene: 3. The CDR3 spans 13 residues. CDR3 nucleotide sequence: TGCGCCAGCAGCCCCGCGGGGGCCTACGAGCAGTACTTC. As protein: CASSPAGAYEQYF. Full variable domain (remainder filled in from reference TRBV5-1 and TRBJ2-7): KAGVTQTPRYLIKTRGQQVTLSCSPISGHRSVSWYQQTPGQGLQFLFEYFSETQRNKGNFPGRFSGRQFSNSRSEMNVSTLELGDSALYLCASSPAGAYEQYFGPGTRLTVT.

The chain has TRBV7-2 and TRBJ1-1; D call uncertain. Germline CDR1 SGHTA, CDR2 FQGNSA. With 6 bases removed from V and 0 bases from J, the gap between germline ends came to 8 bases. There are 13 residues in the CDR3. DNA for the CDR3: TGTGCCAGCAGTAAAACAGTGAACACTGAAGCTTTCTTT. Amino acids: CASSKTVNTEAFF.

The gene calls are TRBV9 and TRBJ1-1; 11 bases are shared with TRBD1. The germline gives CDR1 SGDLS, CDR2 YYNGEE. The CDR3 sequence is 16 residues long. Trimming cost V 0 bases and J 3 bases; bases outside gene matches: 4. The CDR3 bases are TGTGCCAGCAGCGTAGGGGGACAGGGGGGTCACACTGAAGCTTTCTTT. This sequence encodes CASSVGGQGGHTEAFF. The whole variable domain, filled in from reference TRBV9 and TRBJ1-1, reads DSGVTQTPKHLITATGQRVTLRCSPRSGDLSVYWYQQSLDQGLQFLIQYYNGEERAKGNILERFSAQQFPDLHSELNLSSLELGDSALYFCASSVGGQGGHTEAFFGQGTRLTVV.

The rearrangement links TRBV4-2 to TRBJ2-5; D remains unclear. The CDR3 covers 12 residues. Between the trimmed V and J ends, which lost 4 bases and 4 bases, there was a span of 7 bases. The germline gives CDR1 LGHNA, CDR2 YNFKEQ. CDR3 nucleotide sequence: TGTGCCAGCAGCCCCCCCTCAGAGACCCAGTACTTC. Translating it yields CASSPPSETQYF.

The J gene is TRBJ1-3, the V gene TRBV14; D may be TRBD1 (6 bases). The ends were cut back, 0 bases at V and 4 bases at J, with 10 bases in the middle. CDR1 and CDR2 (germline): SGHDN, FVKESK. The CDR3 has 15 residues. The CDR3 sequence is CASSQDGTPGNTIYF. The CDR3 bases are TGTGCCAGCAGCCAAGACGGGACACCCGGAAACACCATATATTTT.

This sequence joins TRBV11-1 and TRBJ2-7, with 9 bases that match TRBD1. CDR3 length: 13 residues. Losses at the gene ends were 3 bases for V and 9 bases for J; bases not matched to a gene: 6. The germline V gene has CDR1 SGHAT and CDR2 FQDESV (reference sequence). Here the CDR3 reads CASSLGQGLRQYF. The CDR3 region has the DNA TGTGCCAGCAGCTTGGGACAGGGTCTCCGGCAGTACTTC.

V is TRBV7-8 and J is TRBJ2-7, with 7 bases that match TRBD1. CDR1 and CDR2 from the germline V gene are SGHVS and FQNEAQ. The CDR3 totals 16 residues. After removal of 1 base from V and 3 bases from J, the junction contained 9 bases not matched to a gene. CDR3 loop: CASSLGEGQNLYEQYF. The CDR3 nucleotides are TGTGCCAGCAGCTTAGGTGAGGGACAGAACCTCTACGAGCAGTACTTC.

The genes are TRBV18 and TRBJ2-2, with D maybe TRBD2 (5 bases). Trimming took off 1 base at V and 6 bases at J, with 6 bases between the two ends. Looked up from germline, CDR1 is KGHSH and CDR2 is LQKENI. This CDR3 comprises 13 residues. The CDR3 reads CASSPQGAGELFF. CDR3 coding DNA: TGTGCCAGCTCACCACAGGGAGCCGGGGAGCTGTTTTTT.

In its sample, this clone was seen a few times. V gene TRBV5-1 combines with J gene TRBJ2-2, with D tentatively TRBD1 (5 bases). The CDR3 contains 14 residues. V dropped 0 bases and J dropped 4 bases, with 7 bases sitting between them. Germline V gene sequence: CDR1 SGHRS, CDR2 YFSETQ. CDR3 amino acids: CASSLDGATGELFF. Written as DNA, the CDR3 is TGCGCCAGCAGCTTGGATGGGGCCACCGGGGAGCTGTTTTTT.

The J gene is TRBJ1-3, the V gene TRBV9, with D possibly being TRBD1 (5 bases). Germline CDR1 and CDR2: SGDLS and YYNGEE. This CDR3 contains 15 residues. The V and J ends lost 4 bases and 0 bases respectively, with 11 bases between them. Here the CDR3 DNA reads TGTGCCAGCAGCCCCCAGGGAAACTCTGGAAACACCATATATTTT. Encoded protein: CASSPQGNSGNTIYF.

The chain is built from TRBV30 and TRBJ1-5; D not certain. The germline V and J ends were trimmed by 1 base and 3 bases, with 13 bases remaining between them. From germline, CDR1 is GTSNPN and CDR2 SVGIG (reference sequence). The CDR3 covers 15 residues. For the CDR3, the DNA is TGTGCCTGGAGTGAAGGCGGCAGCCTCAATCAGCCCCAGCATTTT. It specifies CAWSEGGSLNQPQHF.

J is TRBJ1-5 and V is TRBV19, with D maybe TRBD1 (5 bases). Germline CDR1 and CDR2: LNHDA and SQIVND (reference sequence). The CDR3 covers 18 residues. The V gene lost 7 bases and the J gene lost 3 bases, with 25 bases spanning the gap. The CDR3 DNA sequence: TGTGCCAGTACCAGCCTGGACGGGGGTGATTCATTCAATCAGCCCCAGCATTTT. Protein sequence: CASTSLDGGDSFNQPQHF.

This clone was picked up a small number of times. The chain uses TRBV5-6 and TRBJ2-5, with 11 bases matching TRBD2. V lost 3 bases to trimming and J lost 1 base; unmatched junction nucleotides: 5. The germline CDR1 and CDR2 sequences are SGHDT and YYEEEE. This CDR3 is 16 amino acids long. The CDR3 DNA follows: TGTGCCAGCAGCTCGACTAGCGGGGCTCTCCAAGAGACCCAGTACTTC. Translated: CASSSTSGALQETQYF.

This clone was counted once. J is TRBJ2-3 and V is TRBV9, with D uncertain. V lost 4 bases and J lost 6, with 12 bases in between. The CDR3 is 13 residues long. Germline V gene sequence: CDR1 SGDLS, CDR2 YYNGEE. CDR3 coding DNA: TGTGCCAGCAGCCCGTACCTAAAGGATACGCAGTATTTT. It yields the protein CASSPYLKDTQYF. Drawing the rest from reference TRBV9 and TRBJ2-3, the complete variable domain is DSGVTQTPKHLITATGQRVTLRCSPRSGDLSVYWYQQSLDQGLQFLIQYYNGEERAKGNILERFSAQQFPDLHSELNLSSLELGDSALYFCASSPYLKDTQYFGPGTRLTVL.

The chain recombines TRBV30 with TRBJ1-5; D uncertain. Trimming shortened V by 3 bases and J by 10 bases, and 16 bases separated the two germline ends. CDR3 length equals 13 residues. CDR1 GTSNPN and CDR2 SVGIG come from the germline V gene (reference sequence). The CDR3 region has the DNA TGTGCCTGGAGCCCCCGGGTCTCACATCCCCAGCATTTT. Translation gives CAWSPRVSHPQHF.

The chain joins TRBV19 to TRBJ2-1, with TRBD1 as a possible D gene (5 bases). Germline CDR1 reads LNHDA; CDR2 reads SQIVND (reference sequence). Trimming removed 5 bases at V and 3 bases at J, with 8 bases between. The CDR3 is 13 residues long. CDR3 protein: CASSETDYNEQFF. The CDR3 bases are TGTGCCAGTAGTGAGACAGACTACAATGAGCAGTTCTTC.

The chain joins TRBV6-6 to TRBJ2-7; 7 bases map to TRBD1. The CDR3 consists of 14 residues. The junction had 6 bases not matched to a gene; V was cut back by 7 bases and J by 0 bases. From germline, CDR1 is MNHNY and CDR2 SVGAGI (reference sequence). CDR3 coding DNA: TGTGCCAGCACCTGGGGGACAGCCTCCTACGAGCAGTACTTC. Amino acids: CASTWGTASYEQYF.

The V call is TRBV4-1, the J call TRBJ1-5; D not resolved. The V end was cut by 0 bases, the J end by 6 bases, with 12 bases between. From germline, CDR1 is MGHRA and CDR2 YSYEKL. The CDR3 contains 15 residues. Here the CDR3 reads CASSQDNTIPQPQHF. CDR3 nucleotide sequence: TGCGCCAGCAGCCAAGACAATACTATCCCTCAGCCCCAGCATTTT.

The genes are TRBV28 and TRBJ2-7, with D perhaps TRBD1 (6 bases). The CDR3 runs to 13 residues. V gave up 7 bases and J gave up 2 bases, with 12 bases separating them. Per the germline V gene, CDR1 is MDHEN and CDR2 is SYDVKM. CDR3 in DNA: TGTGCCAGCACCCGGACAGCCCCCTACGAGCAGTACTTC. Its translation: CASTRTAPYEQYF.

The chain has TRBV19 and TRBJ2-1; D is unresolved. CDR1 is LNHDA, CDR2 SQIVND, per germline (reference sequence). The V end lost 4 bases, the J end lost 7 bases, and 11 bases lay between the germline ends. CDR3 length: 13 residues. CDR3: CASSTPMLNEQFF. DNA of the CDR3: TGTGCCAGTAGTACCCCTATGTTGAATGAGCAGTTCTTC.

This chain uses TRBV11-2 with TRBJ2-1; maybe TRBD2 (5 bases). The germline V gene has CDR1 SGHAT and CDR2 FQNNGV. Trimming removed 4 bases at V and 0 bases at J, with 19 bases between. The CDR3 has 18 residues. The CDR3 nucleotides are TGTGCCAGCAGCTACCCTAGGTTGAGCGGTAGCTCCTACAATGAGCAGTTCTTC. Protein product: CASSYPRLSGSSYNEQFF.

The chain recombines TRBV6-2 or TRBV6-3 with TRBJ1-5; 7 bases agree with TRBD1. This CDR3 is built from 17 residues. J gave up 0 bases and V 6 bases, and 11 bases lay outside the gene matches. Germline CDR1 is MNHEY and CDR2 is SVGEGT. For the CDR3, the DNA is TGTGCCAGCAGCTCTATTAACAGGGGCGTTAGCAATCAGCCCCAGCATTTT. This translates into CASSSINRGVSNQPQHF.

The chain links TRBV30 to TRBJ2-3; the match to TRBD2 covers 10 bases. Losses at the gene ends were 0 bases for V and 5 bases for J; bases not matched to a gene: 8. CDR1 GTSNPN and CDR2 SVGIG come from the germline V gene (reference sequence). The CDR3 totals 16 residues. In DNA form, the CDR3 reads TGTGCCTGGAGTGTACGGCTAGCGGGGGCCAGAGATACGCAGTATTTT. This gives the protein CAWSVRLAGARDTQYF.